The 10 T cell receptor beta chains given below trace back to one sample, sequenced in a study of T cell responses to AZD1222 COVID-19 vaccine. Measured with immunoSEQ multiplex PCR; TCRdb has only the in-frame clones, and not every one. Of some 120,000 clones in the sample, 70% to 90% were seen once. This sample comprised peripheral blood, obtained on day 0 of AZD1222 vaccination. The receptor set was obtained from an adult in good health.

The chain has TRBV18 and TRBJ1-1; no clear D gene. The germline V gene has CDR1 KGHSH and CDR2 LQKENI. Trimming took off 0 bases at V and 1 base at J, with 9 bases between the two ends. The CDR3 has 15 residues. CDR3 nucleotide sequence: TGTGCCAGCTCACCACCTAGCACTACGAACACTGAAGCTTTCTTT. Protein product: CASSPPSTTNTEAFF. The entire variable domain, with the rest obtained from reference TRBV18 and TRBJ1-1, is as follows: NAGVMQNPRHLVRRRGQEARLRCSPMKGHSHVYWYRQLPEEGLKFMVYLQKENIIDESGMPKERFSAEFPKEGPSILRIQQVVRGDSAAYFCASSPPSTTNTEAFFGQGTRLTVV.

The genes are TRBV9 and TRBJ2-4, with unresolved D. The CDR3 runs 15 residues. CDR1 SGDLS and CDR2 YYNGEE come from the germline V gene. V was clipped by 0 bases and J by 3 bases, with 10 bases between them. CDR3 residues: CASSVGGSDKNIQYF. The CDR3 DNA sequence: TGTGCCAGCAGCGTAGGCGGATCGGACAAAAACATTCAGTACTTC.

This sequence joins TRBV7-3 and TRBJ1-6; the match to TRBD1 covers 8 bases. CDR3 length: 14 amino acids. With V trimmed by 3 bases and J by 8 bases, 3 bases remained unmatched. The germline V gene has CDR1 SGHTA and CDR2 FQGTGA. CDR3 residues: CASSFGQGHSPLHF. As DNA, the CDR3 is TGTGCCAGCAGCTTCGGACAGGGACATTCACCCCTCCACTTT.

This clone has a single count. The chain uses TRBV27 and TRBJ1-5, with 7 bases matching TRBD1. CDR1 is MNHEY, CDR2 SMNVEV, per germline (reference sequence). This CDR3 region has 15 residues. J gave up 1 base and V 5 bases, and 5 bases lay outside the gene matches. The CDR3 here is CASSAGTDSNQPQHF. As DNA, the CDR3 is TGTGCCAGCAGTGCTGGGACAGACAGCAATCAGCCCCAGCATTTT.

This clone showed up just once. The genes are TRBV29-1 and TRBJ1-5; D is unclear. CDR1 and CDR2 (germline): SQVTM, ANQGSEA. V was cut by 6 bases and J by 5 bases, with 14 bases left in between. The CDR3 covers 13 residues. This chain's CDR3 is CSVGELDDQPQHF. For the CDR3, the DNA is TGCAGCGTGGGAGAACTAGATGATCAGCCCCAGCATTTT.

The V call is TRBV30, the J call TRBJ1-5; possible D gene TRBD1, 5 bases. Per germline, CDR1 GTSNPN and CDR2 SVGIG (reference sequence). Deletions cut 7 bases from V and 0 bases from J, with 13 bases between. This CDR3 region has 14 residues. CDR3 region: CAFDRVNSNQPQHF. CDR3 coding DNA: TGTGCCTTCGACAGAGTTAATAGCAATCAGCCCCAGCATTTT.

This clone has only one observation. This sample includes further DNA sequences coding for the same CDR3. For the CDR3, the DNA is TGCGCCAGCAGTACAGGAAATTCACCCCTCCACTTT. Its protein product is CASSTGNSPLHF. The chain has TRBV5-1 and TRBJ1-6, with a possible D match to TRBD1 (5 bases). The V gene lost 5 bases and the J gene lost 7 bases, with 7 bases spanning the gap. Looked up from germline, CDR1 is SGHRS and CDR2 is YFSETQ. CDR3 length: 12 amino acids.

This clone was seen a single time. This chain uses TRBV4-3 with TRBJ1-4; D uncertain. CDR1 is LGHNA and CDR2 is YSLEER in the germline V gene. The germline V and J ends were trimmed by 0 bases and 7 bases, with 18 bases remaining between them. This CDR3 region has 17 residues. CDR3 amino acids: CASSQDLIRSVSEKLFF. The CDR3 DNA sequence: TGCGCCAGCAGCCAAGATCTGATCCGGTCTGTCAGTGAAAAACTGTTTTTT.

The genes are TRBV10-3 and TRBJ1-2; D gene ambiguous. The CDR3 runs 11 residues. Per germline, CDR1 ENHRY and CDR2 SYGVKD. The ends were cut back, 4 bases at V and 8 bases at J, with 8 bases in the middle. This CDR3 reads CAISAGGGYTF. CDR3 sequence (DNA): TGTGCCATCAGTGCGGGAGGAGGCTACACCTTC.

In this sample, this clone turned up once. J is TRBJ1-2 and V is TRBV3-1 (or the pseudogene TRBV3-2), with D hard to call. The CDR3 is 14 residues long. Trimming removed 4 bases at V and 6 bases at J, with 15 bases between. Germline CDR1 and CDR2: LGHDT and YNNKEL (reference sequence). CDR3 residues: CASSRSEVQDGYTF. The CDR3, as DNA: TGTGCCAGCAGCCGAAGTGAGGTGCAAGATGGCTACACCTTC.